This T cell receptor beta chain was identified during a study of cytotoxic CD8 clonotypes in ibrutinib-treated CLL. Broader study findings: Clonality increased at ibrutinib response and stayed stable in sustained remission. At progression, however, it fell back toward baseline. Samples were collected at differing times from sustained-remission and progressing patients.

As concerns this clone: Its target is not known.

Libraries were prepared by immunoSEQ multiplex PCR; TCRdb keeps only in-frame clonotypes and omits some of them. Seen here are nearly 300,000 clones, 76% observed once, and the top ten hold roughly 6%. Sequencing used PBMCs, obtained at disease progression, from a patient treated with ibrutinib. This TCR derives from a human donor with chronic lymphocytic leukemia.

CDR3 sequence (DNA): TGTGCCAGCAGTGAATGGGCCAGTGGGCTCGGCTATGGCTACACCTTC. This encodes CASSEWASGLGYGYTF. The chain is built from TRBV25-1 and TRBJ1-2; no clear D gene. Trimming pared 1 base from V and 4 bases from J, leaving 16 bases between. This CDR3 region has 16 residues. Germline lookup yields CDR1 MGHDK and CDR2 SYGVNS.